This T cell receptor beta chain originates from a study of Graves' ophthalmopathy and Graves' hyperthyroidism. V was clipped by 1 base and J by 6 bases, with 10 bases between them. Germline V gives CDR1 SEHNR, CDR2 FQNEAQ (reference sequence). This CDR3 is built from 13 residues. Certain patients, namely those with other autoimmune diseases, uncontrolled infections, pregnancy or lactation, were excluded. From RNA, the CDR3 regions of TCR beta chains were amplified and sequenced. The first round was an RT-PCR with HTBI primers, and the second round was a multiplex PCR. TCRdb re-derived calls from the multiplex PCR reads in MiXCR, one entry per CDR3 protein. The sample consists of more than 550,000 distinct CDR3 sequences, roughly 39% of them appearing once. This clonotype was detected a few times.

Sequencing used peripheral blood. The receptor was derived from an adult man with Graves' ophthalmopathy. This rearrangement joins TRBV7-9 to TRBJ2-7, with TRBD2 as a possible D gene (5 bases). CDR3 in amino acids: CASSLGASSEQYF. CDR3 nucleotides: TGTGCCAGCAGCTTAGGGGCTAGCTCCGAGCAGTACTTC.